Below, 24 T cell receptor beta chains from the same sample are listed, as sequenced in a study of cytomegalovirus exposure and HLA in healthy donors. The PCR ran on 60 Vbeta and 13 Jbeta primers. This table comes from immunoSEQ multiplex PCR, and its TCRdb copy is limited to in-frame clones, with some not included. The sample consists of fewer than 85,000 clones, 78% of them appearing once. Sequenced sample: PBMCs. The receptors originated from a man between 18 and 35 years old in good health and CMV-seropositive.

The chain carries TRBV15 and TRBJ2-1; 11 positions match TRBD2. CDR1 is LNHNV, CDR2 YYDKDF, per germline (reference sequence). This CDR3 region has 19 residues. J was trimmed by 5 bases and V by 0 bases; bases with no gene match: 12. The CDR3 spells CATSRETSGAGRGDNEQFF. The CDR3 region has the DNA TGTGCCACCAGCAGAGAGACTAGCGGGGCCGGAAGGGGAGACAATGAGCAGTTCTTC.

The chain recombines TRBV10-2 with TRBJ1-1; no definite D call. Per germline, CDR1 WSHSY and CDR2 SAAADI. The CDR3 contains 13 residues. Trimming removed 8 bases at V and 1 base at J, with 11 bases between. The CDR3 spells CASVGGENTEAFF. The CDR3 bases are TGCGCCAGCGTGGGTGGAGAGAACACTGAAGCTTTCTTT.

The chain has TRBV29-1 and TRBJ2-3; tentative D call: TRBD1 (6 bases). V was trimmed by 4 bases and J by 4 bases, leaving 9 bases between them. The germline V gene has CDR1 SQVTM and CDR2 ANQGSEA. CDR3 size: 12 residues. The DNA of the CDR3 is TGCAGCGTTGGAAGGACAGCAGATACGCAGTATTTT. This encodes CSVGRTADTQYF.

The rearrangement links TRBV7-9 to TRBJ2-1; D possibly corresponds to TRBD2 (5 bases). This CDR3 is 12 amino acids long. V lost 1 base, J lost 15 bases, and 13 bases lay in between. CDR1 SEHNR and CDR2 FQNEAQ come from the germline V gene (reference sequence). The CDR3 nucleotides are TGTGCCAGCAGCTTAGAGGGAGTAGCTACGTTCTTC. Residues: CASSLEGVATFF.

This chain connects TRBV2 to TRBJ2-1; 9 positions agree with TRBD1. After removal of 7 bases from V and 9 bases from J, the junction contained 13 bases not matched to a gene. The germline gives CDR1 SNHLY, CDR2 FYNNEI. The CDR3 is 15 residues long. This chain's CDR3 is CASITGTGYLGEQFF. The CDR3 DNA sequence: TGTGCCAGCATCACCGGGACAGGGTATTTGGGTGAGCAGTTCTTC.

In this sample, this clone turned up a few times. The same CDR3 is also encoded by other DNA sequences in this sample. The genes are TRBV5-4 and TRBJ1-1; D ambiguous. With 0 bases removed from V and 2 bases from J, the gap between germline ends came to 5 bases. The CDR3 length is 13 residues. Germline-derived CDR1 and CDR2 are SGHNT and YYREEE (reference sequence). CDR3 protein: CASSLAGNTEAFF. The CDR3 DNA follows: TGTGCCAGCAGCTTGGCGGGAAACACTGAAGCTTTCTTT. Based on the CDR3 plus reference TRBV5-4 and TRBJ1-1, the full variable domain is ETGVTQSPTHLIKTRGQQVTLRCSSQSGHNTVSWYQQALGQGPQFIFQYYREEENGRGNFPPRFSGLQFPNYSSELNVNALELDDSALYLCASSLAGNTEAFFGQGTRLTVV.

The chain is built from TRBV29-1 and TRBJ2-1; TRBD2 agrees at 7 bases. V lost 5 bases, J lost 1 base, and 8 bases stayed unmatched. This CDR3 comprises 15 residues. CDR1 is SQVTM, CDR2 ANQGSEA, per germline. The CDR3 region has the DNA TGCAGCGTTCCTGAAGCGGGACGATCCTACAATGAGCAGTTCTTC. Translated: CSVPEAGRSYNEQFF.

V usage is TRBV13 and J usage is TRBJ1-2; D unclear. Deletions cut 5 bases from V and 3 bases from J, with 10 bases between. The CDR3 length is 13 residues. Germline V CDR1 and CDR2: PRHDT, FYEKMQ (reference sequence). For the CDR3, the DNA is TGTGCCAGCAGCCCTGAATCAGACTATGGCTACACCTTC. It translates to CASSPESDYGYTF.

The chain couples TRBV15 to TRBJ1-5; weak D call: TRBD1 (5 bases). Germline V gives CDR1 LNHNV, CDR2 YYDKDF (reference sequence). V lost 8 bases and J lost 3, with 8 bases in between. The CDR3 consists of 12 residues. The DNA of the CDR3 is TGTGCCACCCAGGGTTCCAATCAGCCCCAGCATTTT. This translates into CATQGSNQPQHF.

V and J are TRBV5-1 and TRBJ1-3; D gene uncertain. This CDR3 is 14 amino acids long. Germline-derived CDR1 and CDR2 are SGHRS and YFSETQ. V was trimmed by 1 base and J by 0 bases, leaving 5 bases between them. CDR3 sequence reads: CASSLFGSGNTIYF. The CDR3 DNA reads TGCGCCAGCAGCTTGTTCGGCTCTGGAAACACCATATATTTT.

The V gene is TRBV6-5, the J gene TRBJ2-2; possible D gene TRBD1, 5 bases. CDR3 size: 15 residues. The V end lost 6 bases, the J end lost 5 bases, and 16 bases lay between the germline ends. Germline V gives CDR1 MNHEY, CDR2 SVGAGI. CDR3 in DNA: TGTGCCAGCAGGTTTCCTGGGGCTGAGACCGGGGAGCTGTTTTTT. This codes for CASRFPGAETGELFF.

V gene TRBV4-1 combines with J gene TRBJ2-7; 12 nucleotides line up with TRBD2. V gave up 3 bases and J gave up 5 bases; unmatched junction bases: 8. The CDR3 is 16 residues long. Germline V gene data show CDR1 as MGHRA and CDR2 as YSYEKL. CDR3 amino acids: CASSHGLAGILDEQYF. In nucleotides, the CDR3 is TGCGCCAGCAGCCACGGACTAGCGGGAATATTAGACGAGCAGTACTTC.

The V gene is TRBV20-1, the J gene TRBJ2-7; D remains ambiguous. This CDR3 spans 9 amino acids. Trimming pared 3 bases from V and 7 bases from J, leaving 4 bases between. The germline gives CDR1 DFQATT, CDR2 SNEGSKA (reference sequence). Written as DNA, the CDR3 is TGCAGTGCTAGTAGTGAGCAGTACTTC. Its translation is CSASSEQYF.

Only one count was recorded for this clone. This sequence joins TRBV10-1 and TRBJ1-1; D may be TRBD1 (5 bases). The germline V gene has CDR1 WNHNN and CDR2 SYGVQD (reference sequence). Trimming took 1 base from V and 4 from J, leaving 10 bases between them. This CDR3 is built from 14 residues. Written as DNA, the CDR3 is TGCGCCAGCAGTGAGTTCAGGGCTGCCACTGAAGCTTTCTTT. Amino acid sequence: CASSEFRAATEAFF.

The chain couples TRBV14 to TRBJ2-5; the match to TRBD2 covers 11 bases. The CDR3 is made up of 15 amino acids. Losses at the gene ends were 0 bases for V and 5 bases for J; bases not matched to a gene: 2. In germline, CDR1 is SGHDN, CDR2 FVKESK. CDR3 sequence (DNA): TGTGCCAGCAGCCAAGAAGCTAGCGGGAGGGAGACCCAGTACTTC. Residues: CASSQEASGRETQYF. Filled out from reference TRBV14 and TRBJ2-5, the complete variable domain reads EAGVTQFPSHSVIEKGQTVTLRCDPISGHDNLYWYRRVMGKEIKFLLHFVKESKQDESGMPNNRFLAERTGGTYSTLKVQPAELEDSGVYFCASSQEASGRETQYFGPGTRLLVL.

The V and J genes are TRBV15 and TRBJ1-2; 7 bases map to TRBD1. Trimming at V came to 2 bases and at J to 4 bases, leaving 4 bases not matched to a gene. The CDR3 consists of 14 residues. The germline gives CDR1 LNHNV, CDR2 YYDKDF (reference sequence). The CDR3 DNA reads TGTGCCACCAGCAGATTGACAGGGTCCTATGGCTACACCTTC. It specifies CATSRLTGSYGYTF.

The chain combines TRBV4-2 with TRBJ2-2; 9 bases match TRBD2. Germline lookup yields CDR1 LGHNA and CDR2 YNFKEQ. The CDR3 covers 16 residues. J lost 4 bases, V lost 0 bases, and 3 bases had no gene match. DNA for the CDR3: TGTGCCAGCAGCCAAGATCAAGCGGGGGGCACCGGGGAGCTGTTTTTT. It is translated as CASSQDQAGGTGELFF.

CDR3 amino acids: CASSRDRRHTEAFF. CDR3 DNA sequence: TGTGCCAGCAGCCGGGACAGGAGACACACTGAAGCTTTCTTT. The chain carries TRBV11-3 and TRBJ1-1, with 8 nucleotides matching TRBD1. Germline lookup yields CDR1 SGHNT and CDR2 YENEEA. V shed 5 bases and J 3 bases; nucleotides not matched to a gene: 5. The CDR3 loop spans 14 amino acids.

The genes are TRBV27 and TRBJ2-7; 11 bases are a match to TRBD2. CDR3 length equals 15 residues. CDR1 and CDR2 (germline): MNHEY, SMNVEV (reference sequence). With V trimmed by 8 bases and J by 2 bases, 8 bases remained unmatched. CDR3 loop: CASAHGTSGAYEQYF. CDR3 sequence (DNA): TGTGCCAGCGCTCACGGGACTAGCGGAGCCTACGAGCAGTACTTC.

The V call is TRBV11-3, the J call TRBJ2-3; D is ambiguous. Germline values: CDR1 SGHNT, CDR2 YENEEA. V dropped 0 bases and J dropped 7 bases, with 8 bases sitting between them. CDR3 length: 13 amino acids. The DNA of the CDR3 is TGTGCCAGCAGCTTAGAGGCTAGACATACGCAGTATTTT. It yields the protein CASSLEARHTQYF.

This chain joins TRBV19 and TRBJ1-5; tentative D call: TRBD1 (6 bases). The V gene lost 3 bases and the J gene lost 5 bases, with 11 bases spanning the gap. This CDR3 region has 14 residues. Germline V gene sequence: CDR1 LNHDA, CDR2 SQIVND (reference sequence). For the CDR3, the DNA is TGTGCCAGTAGTATGGGGGCCGGGTATCAGCCCCAGCATTTT. It codes for CASSMGAGYQPQHF.

This chain connects TRBV29-1 to TRBJ1-1, with no clear D. V shed 7 bases and J shed 9 bases, with 18 bases lying between them. The V gene's germline CDR1 is SQVTM and CDR2 ANQGSEA. The CDR3 covers 12 residues. The CDR3, as DNA: TGCAGCGCTGTATTTGCCCCACTAAAAGCTTTCTTT. Residues: CSAVFAPLKAFF. The complete variable domain, with remaining parts taken from reference TRBV29-1 and TRBJ1-1, reads SAVISQKPSRDICQRGTSLTIQCQVDSQVTMMFWYRQQPGQSLTLIATANQGSEATYESGFVIDKFPISRPNLTFSTLTVSNMSPEDSSIYLCSAVFAPLKAFFGQGTRLTVV.

V usage is TRBV5-6 and J usage is TRBJ2-7; maybe TRBD2 (7 bases). This CDR3 has 13 residues. V shed 0 bases and J shed 5 bases, with 9 bases lying between them. CDR1 is SGHDT, CDR2 YYEEEE, per germline. Written as DNA, the CDR3 is TGTGCCAGCAGCTTGGGAGGGGGGGACGAGCAGTACTTC. Translated: CASSLGGGDEQYF.

The chain joins TRBV18 to TRBJ2-1; D might be TRBD1 (6 bases). Germline V gives CDR1 KGHSH, CDR2 LQKENI. The CDR3 has 15 amino acids. Trimming left V 3 bases short and J 6 bases short, with 15 bases between. The CDR3 spells CASSPGRGTGNEQFF. DNA of the CDR3: TGTGCCAGCTCACCGGGCAGGGGAACCGGCAATGAGCAGTTCTTC.